This paragraph reports one TCR beta chain. Libraries were prepared by immunoSEQ multiplex PCR; TCRdb keeps only in-frame clonotypes and omits some of them. Among about 360,000 clones listed, about 88% were seen once. The V and J ends lost 1 base and 0 bases respectively, with 13 bases between them. Germline CDR1 reads SEHNR; CDR2 reads FQNEAQ (reference sequence). This CDR3 has 17 amino acids. The data are from a study of blood T cell repertoires in COVID-19. The sequencing input was peripheral blood. The sequence was collected from a human donor in a cohort sampled during active COVID-19. This chain links TRBV7-9 with TRBJ2-4, with D tentatively TRBD1 (6 bases). In DNA form, the CDR3 reads TGTGCCAGCAGCTTAGTGCGGCAGGGGCTAGCCAAAAACATTCAGTACTTC. Translating gives CASSLVRQGLAKNIQYF.